This entry lists 6 T cell receptor beta chains sequenced from one sample in a study of spatial heterogeneity in lung cancer. From the 5' RACE reads, TCRdb called clonotypes with MiXCR, one entry per CDR3 protein. The repertoire holds over 75,000 distinct CDR3 sequences, approximately 20% seen once, with about 6.8% in the top ten. The time point was: sample taken at primary tumor resection. Tumor, nontumor lung or frozen PBMC supplied whole RNA, sequenced without sorting. The sequencing here drew on PBMCs, taken at surgery. These receptors were collected from a male donor with early-stage non-small cell lung cancer.

This clonotype was detected only a few times. The gene calls are TRBV7-2 and TRBJ2-3; 13 bases line up with TRBD2. The ends lost 5 bases at V and 1 base at J; junction bases unmatched: 9. The CDR3 sequence is 18 residues long. Looked up from germline, CDR1 is SGHTA and CDR2 is FQGNSA. The CDR3 DNA reads as TGTGCCAGCAGCCTCCGACTAGCGGGGGGCCCCCGCACAGATACGCAGTATTTT. Translated, it gives CASSLRLAGGPRTDTQYF.

Many counts were recorded for this clonotype. The genes are TRBV14 and TRBJ2-1, with TRBD2 as a possible D gene (6 bases). The germline V and J ends were trimmed by 2 bases and 2 bases, with 16 bases remaining between them. Looked up from germline, CDR1 is SGHDN and CDR2 is FVKESK. The CDR3 is 17 amino acids. In DNA, the CDR3 is TGTGCCAGCAGCCAACAATCGGGGTCGGGGGCCTACAATGAGCAGTTCTTC. This encodes CASSQQSGSGAYNEQFF.

This clonotype was seen only a few times. This chain connects TRBV28 to TRBJ1-1; D not resolved. Per the germline V gene, CDR1 is MDHEN and CDR2 is SYDVKM. With 6 bases removed from V and 3 bases from J, the gap between germline ends came to 11 bases. This CDR3 spans 13 amino acids. CDR3 nucleotides: TGTGCCAGCAGCCTCCCCGGGGACACTGAAGCTTTCTTT. This gives the protein CASSLPGDTEAFF.

This clonotype was seen only a few times. The chain recombines TRBV20-1 with TRBJ2-7, with D possibly being TRBD1 or TRBD2 (5 bases each). The V gene's germline CDR1 is DFQATT and CDR2 SNEGSKA (reference sequence). V was trimmed by 3 bases and J by 0 bases, leaving 12 bases between them. The CDR3 runs to 14 residues. The CDR3 sequence: CSARWGSISYEQYF. CDR3 in DNA: TGCAGTGCTAGGTGGGGGAGTATCTCCTACGAGCAGTACTTC.

V and J are TRBV7-9 and TRBJ1-1; weak D call: TRBD1 (6 bases). Germline lookup yields CDR1 SEHNR and CDR2 FQNEAQ (reference sequence). This CDR3 has 14 residues. The V and J ends lost 10 bases and 3 bases respectively, with 18 bases between them. CDR3 residues: CATYRRGRHTEAFF. CDR3 sequence (DNA): TGTGCCACCTACCGAAGGGGGAGGCACACTGAAGCTTTCTTT.

This clonotype turned up a few times. The genes are TRBV28 and TRBJ1-4; 9 nucleotides agree with TRBD1. This CDR3 comprises 15 residues. The V gene's germline CDR1 is MDHEN and CDR2 SYDVKM. V lost 5 bases, J lost 7 bases, and 8 bases stayed unmatched. The DNA of the CDR3 is TGTGCCAGCAGTCGACCCGGGACAGGGACTGAAAAACTGTTTTTT. Translation gives CASSRPGTGTEKLFF. Supplemented by reference TRBV28 and TRBJ1-4, the full variable domain reads DVKVTQSSRYLVKRTGEKVFLECVQDMDHENMFWYRQDPGLGLRLIYFSYDVKMKEKGDIPEGYSVSREKKERFSLILESASTNQTSMYLCASSRPGTGTEKLFFGSGTQLSVL.